The 8 T cell receptor beta chains in this list originate from one sample, sequenced in a study of cytomegalovirus exposure and HLA in healthy donors. The study ran its PCR with 60 Vbeta and 13 Jbeta primers. Sequencing was performed with immunoSEQ multiplex PCR; in TCRdb, only in-frame clones are kept and a portion is missing. The sample lists 150,000 to 200,000 clones, approximately 80% occurring once. The sequenced sample consisted of PBMCs. These receptors came from a boy younger than 18 in good health and CMV-seronegative.

The J gene is TRBJ2-7, the V gene TRBV13, with TRBD2 matching over 9 bases. The V and J ends lost 8 bases and 6 bases, in that order; junction bases with no gene match: 11. This CDR3 has 14 amino acids. Germline V gene data show CDR1 as PRHDT and CDR2 as FYEKMQ (reference sequence). The CDR3 loop reads CASASASGTGEQYF. For the CDR3, the DNA is TGTGCCAGCGCCTCGGCTAGCGGGACTGGCGAGCAGTACTTC.

The V call is TRBV9, the J call TRBJ2-7, with TRBD1 matching over 7 bases. The CDR3 has 16 residues. Looked up from germline, CDR1 is SGDLS and CDR2 is YYNGEE. The trim removed 3 bases at V and 2 bases at J, leaving 11 bases unmatched. The CDR3 sequence is CASSAGLGTETYEQYF. Written as DNA, the CDR3 is TGTGCCAGCAGCGCAGGACTCGGGACAGAGACCTACGAGCAGTACTTC.

This sequence joins TRBV18 and TRBJ2-7; 12 bases agree with TRBD1. The junction had 7 bases not matched to a gene; V was cut back by 5 bases and J by 5 bases. This CDR3 region has 15 residues. Germline V gene sequence: CDR1 KGHSH, CDR2 LQKENI. CDR3 nucleotide sequence: TGTGCCAGCTCAGCTCCGGGACAGGGGGCCCACGAGCAGTACTTC. Encoded protein: CASSAPGQGAHEQYF.

This clone occurred a few times. Germline is not matched at one junction end, which may reflect a read error. The chain recombines TRBV7-9 with TRBJ2-1, with unresolved D. CDR3 length: 15 amino acids. From germline, CDR1 is SEHNR and CDR2 FQNEAQ (reference sequence). The CDR3 DNA follows: TGTTCCAGCAGCCCGAGCTCTCGTCCTTACAATGAGCAGTTCTTC. It codes for CSSSPSSRPYNEQFF.

V usage is TRBV13 and J usage is TRBJ2-1; 7 bases match TRBD1. The V segment lost 5 bases and the J segment 3 bases; nucleotides outside the gene matches: 4. CDR1 and CDR2 from the germline V gene are PRHDT and FYEKMQ (reference sequence). The CDR3 consists of 14 residues. The CDR3 DNA sequence: TGTGCCAGCAGCCCAAGGGACAGCTACAATGAGCAGTTCTTC. Amino acids: CASSPRDSYNEQFF.

This sequence joins TRBV5-4 and TRBJ1-6; 9 bases map to TRBD1. The V gene end was trimmed by 1 base and the J gene end by 9 bases; junction bases not matched to a gene: 2. The CDR3 has 14 amino acids. CDR1 and CDR2 from the germline V gene are SGHNT and YYREEE (reference sequence). The CDR3 DNA reads TGTGCCAGCAGCTTGACAGGGGGCCTTTCACCCCTCCACTTT. Its translation: CASSLTGGLSPLHF. Full variable domain (outside the CDR3, taken from reference TRBV5-4 and TRBJ1-6): ETGVTQSPTHLIKTRGQQVTLRCSSQSGHNTVSWYQQALGQGPQFIFQYYREEENGRGNFPPRFSGLQFPNYSSELNVNALELDDSALYLCASSLTGGLSPLHFGNGTRLTVT.

The gene calls are TRBV5-1 and TRBJ2-5; 9 bases agree with TRBD1. The DNA end favors TRBJ2-7, so the J call may be wrong. Germline V gene sequence: CDR1 SGHRS, CDR2 YFSETQ. CDR3 length equals 14 residues. As DNA, the CDR3 is TGCGCCAGCAGCCGGGACAGGGTTCCCTACGAGCAGTACTTC. Its protein product is CASSRDRVPYEQYF.

This clone was recorded a few times. The chain uses TRBV21-1 and TRBJ1-5. TRBV21-1 is flagged as a pseudogene. The CDR3 is 15 amino acids. CDR3 region: CASSKGTVKNQPQHF. CDR3 nucleotides: TGTGCCAGCAGCAAAGGAACGGTCAAGAATCAGCCCCAGCATTTT.